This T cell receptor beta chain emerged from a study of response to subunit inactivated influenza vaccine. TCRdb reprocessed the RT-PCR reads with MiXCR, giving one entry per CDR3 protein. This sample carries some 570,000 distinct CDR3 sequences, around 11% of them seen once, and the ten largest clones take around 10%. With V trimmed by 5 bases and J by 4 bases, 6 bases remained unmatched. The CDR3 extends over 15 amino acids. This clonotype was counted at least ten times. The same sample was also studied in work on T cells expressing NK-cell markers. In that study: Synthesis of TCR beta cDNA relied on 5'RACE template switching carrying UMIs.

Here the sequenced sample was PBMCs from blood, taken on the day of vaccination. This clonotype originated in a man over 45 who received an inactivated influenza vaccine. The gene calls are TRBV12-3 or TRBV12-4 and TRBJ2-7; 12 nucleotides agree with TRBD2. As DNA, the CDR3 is TGTGCCAGCAGTCTACGGACTAGCGGGATTTACGAGCAGTACTTC. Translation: CASSLRTSGIYEQYF.